This T cell receptor (beta chain) was found in a study of CD8+CD57+ T cells in acquired aplastic anemia. Study observations and caveats: The study found no significant CD8+ Simpson's diversity difference between patients and controls. About 29 sequences, all CD8+ CDR3, were shared between patients and controls.

Researchers used genomic DNA as the template to profile TCR beta VDJ and CDR3. TCRdb fed the reads into MiXCR, producing one record per CDR3 protein. The table includes 150,000 to 200,000 distinct CDR3 sequences, 40% to 60% detected once. In germline, CDR1 is KGHDR, CDR2 SFDVKD. V was clipped by 11 bases and J by 0 bases; unmatched bases: 4. CDR3 size: 14 residues. Only a few counts were recorded for this clonotype. The antigen is not known. Sequencing involved patients with CD8+CD57+ cell expansion previously shown by flow cytometry. The chain joins TRBV24-1 to TRBJ2-1; 9 nucleotides align to TRBD2. The sequence came from a human donor with aplastic anemia. The specimen was sorted CD4+, CD8+, or CD8+CD57+ T cells (not recorded which) from PBMCs. The CDR3 DNA reads TGTGCCATGAGACTAGCGGACTCCTACAATGAGCAGTTCTTC. It translates to CAMRLADSYNEQFF.